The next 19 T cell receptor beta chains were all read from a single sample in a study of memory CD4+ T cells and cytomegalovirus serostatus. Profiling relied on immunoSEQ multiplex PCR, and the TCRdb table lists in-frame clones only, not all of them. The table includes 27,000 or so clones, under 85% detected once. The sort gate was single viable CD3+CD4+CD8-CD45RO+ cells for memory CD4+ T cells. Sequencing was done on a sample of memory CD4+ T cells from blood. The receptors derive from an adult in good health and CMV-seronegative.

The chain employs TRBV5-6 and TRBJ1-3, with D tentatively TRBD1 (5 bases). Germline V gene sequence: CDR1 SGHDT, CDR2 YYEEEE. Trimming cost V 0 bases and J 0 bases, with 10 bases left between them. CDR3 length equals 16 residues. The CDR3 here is CASSLAGGGSGNTIYF. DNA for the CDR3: TGTGCCAGCAGCTTGGCCGGGGGGGGCTCTGGAAACACCATATATTTT.

CDR3 in DNA: TGCGCCAGCAGGGGGAACACTGAAGCTTTCTTT. Protein sequence: CASRGNTEAFF. This rearrangement joins TRBV10-2 to TRBJ1-1, with D uncertain. The V gene's germline CDR1 is WSHSY and CDR2 SAAADI. Trimming pared 6 bases from V and 1 base from J, leaving 3 bases between. The CDR3 runs 11 residues.

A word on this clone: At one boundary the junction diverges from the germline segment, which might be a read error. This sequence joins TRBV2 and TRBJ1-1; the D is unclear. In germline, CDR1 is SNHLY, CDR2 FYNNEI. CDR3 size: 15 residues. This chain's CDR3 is CASSRGPHLNTEAFF. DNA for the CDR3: TGTGCCAGCAGCCGTGGACCACATTTGAACACCGAAGCTTTCTTT.

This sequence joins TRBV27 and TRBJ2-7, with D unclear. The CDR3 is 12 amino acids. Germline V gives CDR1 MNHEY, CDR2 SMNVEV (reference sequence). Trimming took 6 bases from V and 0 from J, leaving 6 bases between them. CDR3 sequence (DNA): TGTGCCAGCAGCGACTCCTCCTACGAGCAGTACTTC. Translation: CASSDSSYEQYF.

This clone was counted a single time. The CDR3 region has the DNA TGCGCCAGCAGGCGGACAGTGACTGAAGCTTTCTTT. As protein: CASRRTVTEAFF. The chain links TRBV10-2 to TRBJ1-1; tentative D call: TRBD1 (6 bases). CDR1 and CDR2 from the germline V gene are WSHSY and SAAADI. CDR3 length: 12 amino acids. V was cut by 6 bases and J by 5 bases, with 10 bases left in between.

The CDR3 nucleotides are TGTGCCTGGAGTTCTTTTGCAGGGTCGAACTATGGCTACACCTTC. The encoded protein is CAWSSFAGSNYGYTF. The chain has TRBV30 and TRBJ1-2; D is perhaps TRBD1 (5 bases). V lost 2 bases and J lost 2, with 15 bases in between. CDR1 GTSNPN and CDR2 SVGIG come from the germline V gene (reference sequence). The CDR3 consists of 15 residues. Full variable domain (missing parts from reference TRBV30 and TRBJ1-2): SQTIHQWPATLVQPVGSPLSLECTVEGTSNPNLYWYRQAAGRGLQLLFYSVGIGQISSEVPQNLSASRPQDRQFILSSKKLLLSDSGFYLCAWSSFAGSNYGYTFGSGTRLTVV.

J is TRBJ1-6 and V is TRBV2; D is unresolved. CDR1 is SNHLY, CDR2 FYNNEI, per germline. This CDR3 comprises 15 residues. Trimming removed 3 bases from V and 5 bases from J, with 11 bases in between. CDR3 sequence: CASSDLRPNNSPLHF. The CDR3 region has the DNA TGTGCCAGCAGTGACTTGAGACCGAATAATTCACCCCTCCACTTT. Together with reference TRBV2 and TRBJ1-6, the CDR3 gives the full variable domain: EPEVTQTPSHQVTQMGQEVILRCVPISNHLYFYWYRQILGQKVEFLVSFYNNEISEKSEIFDDQFSVERPDGSNFTLKIRSTKLEDSAMYFCASSDLRPNNSPLHFGNGTRLTVT.

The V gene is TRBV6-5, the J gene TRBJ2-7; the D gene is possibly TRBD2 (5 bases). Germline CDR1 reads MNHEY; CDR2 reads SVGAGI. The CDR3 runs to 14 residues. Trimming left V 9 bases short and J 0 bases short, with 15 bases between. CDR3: CASRRGRGSYEQYF. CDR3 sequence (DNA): TGTGCCAGTCGACGGGGTCGCGGCTCCTACGAGCAGTACTTC.

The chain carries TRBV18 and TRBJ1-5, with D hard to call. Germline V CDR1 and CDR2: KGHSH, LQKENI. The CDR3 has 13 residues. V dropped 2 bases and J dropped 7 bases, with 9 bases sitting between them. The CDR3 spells CASSPGGAQPQHF. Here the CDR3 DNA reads TGTGCCAGCTCACCAGGAGGAGCACAGCCCCAGCATTTT.

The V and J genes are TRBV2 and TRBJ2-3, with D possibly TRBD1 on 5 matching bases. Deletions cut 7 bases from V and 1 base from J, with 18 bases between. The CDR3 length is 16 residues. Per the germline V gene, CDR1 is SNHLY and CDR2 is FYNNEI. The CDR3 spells CASMGQEKIGTDTQYF. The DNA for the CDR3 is TGTGCCAGCATGGGGCAGGAGAAAATTGGCACAGATACGCAGTATTTT.

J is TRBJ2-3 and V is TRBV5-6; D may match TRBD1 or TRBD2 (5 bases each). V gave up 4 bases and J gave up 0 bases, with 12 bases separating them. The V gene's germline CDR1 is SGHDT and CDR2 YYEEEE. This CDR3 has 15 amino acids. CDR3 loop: CASSEGPTSTDTQYF. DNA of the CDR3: TGTGCCAGCAGCGAGGGACCGACTAGCACAGATACGCAGTATTTT.

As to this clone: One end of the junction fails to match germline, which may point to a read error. The CDR3 here is CASSFLGGGPYDEQFF. The CDR3 DNA reads as TGTGCCAGCAGCTTCCTAGGCGGGGGGCCCTACGATGAGCAGTTCTTC. The V gene is TRBV7-2, the J gene TRBJ2-1; 8 bases are a match to TRBD2. In germline, CDR1 is SGHTA, CDR2 FQGNSA. CDR3 length: 16 residues.

The CDR3, as DNA: TGTGCCAGCAGGGAGGGACAGGGGAACACCGGGGAGCTGTTTTTT. Amino acid sequence: CASREGQGNTGELFF. V is TRBV28 and J is TRBJ2-2; TRBD1 aligns across 9 bases. Unmatched junction bases numbered 3, after V lost 6 bases and J lost 1 base. In germline, CDR1 is MDHEN, CDR2 SYDVKM. The CDR3 totals 15 residues.

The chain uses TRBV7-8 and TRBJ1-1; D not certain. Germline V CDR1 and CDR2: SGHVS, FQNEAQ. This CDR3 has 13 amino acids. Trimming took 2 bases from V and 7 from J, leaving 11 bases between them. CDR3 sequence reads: CASSLRQFGEAFF. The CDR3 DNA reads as TGTGCCAGCAGCTTAAGGCAGTTTGGTGAAGCTTTCTTT.

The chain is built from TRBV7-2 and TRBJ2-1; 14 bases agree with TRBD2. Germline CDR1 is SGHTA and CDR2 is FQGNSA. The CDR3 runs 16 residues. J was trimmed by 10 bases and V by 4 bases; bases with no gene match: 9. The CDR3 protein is CASSSPTSGGAREQFF. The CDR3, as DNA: TGTGCCAGCAGCTCACCGACTAGCGGGGGGGCCAGGGAGCAGTTCTTC.

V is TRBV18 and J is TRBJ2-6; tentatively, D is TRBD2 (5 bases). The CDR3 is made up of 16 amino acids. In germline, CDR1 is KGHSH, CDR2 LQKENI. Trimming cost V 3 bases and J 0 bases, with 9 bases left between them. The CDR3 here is CASSPSRDSGANVLTF. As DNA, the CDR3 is TGTGCCAGCTCACCCTCCCGGGACTCTGGGGCCAACGTCCTGACTTTC. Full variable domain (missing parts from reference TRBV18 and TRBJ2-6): NAGVMQNPRHLVRRRGQEARLRCSPMKGHSHVYWYRQLPEEGLKFMVYLQKENIIDESGMPKERFSAEFPKEGPSILRIQQVVRGDSAAYFCASSPSRDSGANVLTFGAGSRLTVL.

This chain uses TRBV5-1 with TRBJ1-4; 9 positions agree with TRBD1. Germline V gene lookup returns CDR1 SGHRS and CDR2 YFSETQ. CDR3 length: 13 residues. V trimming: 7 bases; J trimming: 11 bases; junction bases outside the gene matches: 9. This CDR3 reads CASQGQGLSKLFF. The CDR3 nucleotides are TGCGCCAGCCAGGGACAGGGTCTCTCCAAACTGTTTTTT.

Here the CDR3 reads CASSLMYQETQYF. The CDR3 DNA sequence: TGCGCCAGCAGCTTAATGTACCAAGAGACCCAGTACTTC. The chain is built from TRBV5-1 and TRBJ2-5; no definite D call. With 2 bases removed from V and 0 bases from J, the gap between germline ends came to 5 bases. Germline-derived CDR1 and CDR2 are SGHRS and YFSETQ. This CDR3 spans 13 amino acids. The whole variable domain, remainder taken from reference TRBV5-1 and TRBJ2-5, is KAGVTQTPRYLIKTRGQQVTLSCSPISGHRSVSWYQQTPGQGLQFLFEYFSETQRNKGNFPGRFSGRQFSNSRSEMNVSTLELGDSALYLCASSLMYQETQYFGPGTRLLVL.

CDR3 residues: CAISEGLGQGYGYTF. The CDR3 nucleotides are TGTGCCATCAGTGAGGGTTTGGGACAGGGATACGGCTACACCTTC. The chain employs TRBV10-3 and TRBJ1-2; 9 nucleotides match TRBD1. Germline loops: CDR1 ENHRY, CDR2 SYGVKD. The CDR3 runs 15 residues. V lost 2 bases, J lost 8 bases, and 9 bases stayed unmatched.